The TCR beta chain under discussion was sequenced for a study of OX40 agonist ivuxolimab in advanced cancers. Background on the study: Clinicians treated patients with ivuxolimab, an agonistic anti-OX40 (CD134) antibody. Allowance was made for prior anti-PD-1, anti-PD-L1 or anti-CTLA-4 therapy, and 35% to 40% had some.

General study results and limits: Several nonresponders also turned out to have low normalized T-cell clonal expansion.

V trimming: 3 bases; J trimming: 4 bases; junction bases outside the gene matches: 1. CDR1 is SGHDT and CDR2 is YYEEEE in the germline V gene. The CDR3 sequence is 13 residues long. Produced via immunoSEQ multiplex PCR; TCRdb's table is partial and in-frame only. The data show about 49,000 clones, under 90% seen once. Comments on this clone: The antigen remains undetermined.

This sequence was found in an adult with an advanced solid tumor such as melanoma, head and neck, liver or kidney cancer. The input for sequencing was CD4+ or CD8+ T cells sorted from blood, taken in a trial of the OX40 agonist ivuxolimab. The V call is TRBV5-6, the J call TRBJ2-1, with TRBD1 matching 7 bases. Here the CDR3 reads CASSWDSYNEQFF. CDR3 nucleotides: TGTGCCAGCAGCTGGGACAGTTACAATGAGCAGTTCTTC.